The 28 T cell receptor beta chains listed next were all sequenced from one sample in a study of naive and memory T cell subsets. Reverse transcription of blood and skin TCR RNA was primed at alpha and beta constant regions. TCRdb re-derived calls from the UMI-ligation and nested PCR reads in MiXCR, one entry per CDR3 protein. Of about 20,000 distinct CDR3 sequences in the sample, 7.5% to 10% are singletons; the top ten hold nearly 7%. Treatment here: skin biopsy from PPD injection site in Mantoux-positive individual. Unsorted total RNA, roughly 1 to 1000 ng, was DNase treated before reverse transcription. The sequenced sample was skin, obtained from a tuberculin skin test site. The receptors stem from an adult in good health.

This clonotype has only one observation. The chain couples TRBV19 to TRBJ2-6, with 8 bases identical to TRBD1. J was trimmed by 0 bases and V by 4 bases; bases with no gene match: 5. Germline lookup yields CDR1 LNHDA and CDR2 SQIVND (reference sequence). The CDR3 has 17 amino acids. This CDR3 is CASSNGQGSSGANVLTF. CDR3 in DNA: TGTGCCAGTAGTAACGGACAGGGCTCCTCTGGGGCCAACGTCCTGACTTTC.

At least ten counts were recorded for this clonotype. The chain has TRBV20-1 and TRBJ2-3, with TRBD2 matching over 8 bases. The CDR3 has 13 amino acids. Trimming took 8 bases from V and 5 from J; bases not matched to a gene: 9. Germline V lookup: CDR1 DFQATT, CDR2 SNEGSKA (reference sequence). CDR3 bases: TGCAGTCTTCGGGGGGGGCGCGGAGATACGCAGTATTTT. It is translated as CSLRGGRGDTQYF.

This clonotype was detected a few times. The J gene is TRBJ2-2, the V gene TRBV10-1; D may correspond to TRBD1 or TRBD2 (6 bases each). This CDR3 contains 14 residues. Per germline, CDR1 WNHNN and CDR2 SYGVQD (reference sequence). Trimming stripped 3 bases from V and 7 bases from J, with 12 bases between. As DNA, the CDR3 is TGCGCCAGCAGTGAATACGGGGGCGGCGGGGAGCTGTTTTTT. Translating it yields CASSEYGGGGELFF.

This clonotype was detected ten times or more. The rearrangement links TRBV4-3 to TRBJ2-3; perhaps TRBD1 as D (5 bases). The CDR3 has 14 amino acids. CDR1 and CDR2 from the germline V gene are LGHNA and YSLEER. Deletions cut 1 base from V and 4 bases from J, with 9 bases between. In nucleotides, the CDR3 is TGCGCCAGCAGCCAAGTCTGGGGCTCAGATACGCAGTATTTT. It is translated as CASSQVWGSDTQYF.

The genes are TRBV11-2 and TRBJ2-7, with D perhaps matching TRBD1 (5 bases). CDR3 length: 15 residues. Trimming took 1 base from V and 0 from J, leaving 10 bases between them. Germline CDR1 is SGHAT and CDR2 is FQNNGV. The CDR3 loop reads CASSLGQRSSYEQYF. CDR3 sequence (DNA): TGTGCCAGCAGCTTAGGACAGAGGAGCTCCTACGAGCAGTACTTC. Full variable domain (missing parts from reference TRBV11-2 and TRBJ2-7): EAGVAQSPRYKIIEKRQSVAFWCNPISGHATLYWYQQILGQGPKLLIQFQNNGVVDDSQLPKDRFSAERLKGVDSTLKIQPAKLEDSAVYLCASSLGQRSSYEQYFGPGTRLTVT.

This clonotype is labeled as large. The V gene is TRBV29-1, the J gene TRBJ2-1, with 13 bases aligning to TRBD2. Germline trimming cut 4 bases from V and 6 bases from J; bases unmatched to any gene: 6. Germline values: CDR1 SQVTM, CDR2 ANQGSEA. CDR3 length: 15 amino acids. CDR3 sequence (DNA): TGCAGCGTTGCGCAACTAGCGGGAGGGGGCAATGAGCAGTTCTTC. This sequence encodes CSVAQLAGGGNEQFF.

By sample share, this clonotype is medium-sized. The CDR3 coding sequence is TGCAGCGTTGTTCGTCCTCTGGGGGTAAAGACCCAGTACTTC. Its translation is CSVVRPLGVKTQYF. The J gene is TRBJ2-5, the V gene TRBV29-1; D may correspond to TRBD1 or TRBD2 (5 bases each). CDR3 length equals 14 residues. The ends were cut back, 4 bases at V and 6 bases at J, with 18 bases in the middle. CDR1 and CDR2 from the germline V gene are SQVTM and ANQGSEA.

There are a few counts of this clonotype. The V and J genes are TRBV28 and TRBJ1-2; possible D gene TRBD1, 6 bases. Between the trimmed V and J ends, which lost 5 bases and 1 base, there was a span of 20 bases. The CDR3 sequence is 17 residues long. Looked up from germline, CDR1 is MDHEN and CDR2 is SYDVKM. The CDR3 nucleotides read TGTGCCAGCAGTCAAAGCCCAGGGGACACTCTTAACTATGGCTACACCTTC. This gives the protein CASSQSPGDTLNYGYTF.

In this sample, this clonotype turned up a few times. The CDR3 DNA sequence: TGTGCCAGCAGTTACGAGACAGGGCCCTACGAGCAGTACTTC. As protein: CASSYETGPYEQYF. V gene TRBV6-5 combines with J gene TRBJ2-7; 7 bases are shared with TRBD1. V shed 2 bases and J 2 bases; nucleotides not matched to a gene: 3. Germline V gives CDR1 MNHEY, CDR2 SVGAGI. The length of the CDR3 is 14 residues.

This sequence joins TRBV20-1 and TRBJ1-1; D might be TRBD1 (6 bases). The CDR3 has 13 residues. Germline V gives CDR1 DFQATT, CDR2 SNEGSKA (reference sequence). Trimming pared 5 bases from V and 1 base from J, leaving 11 bases between. The chain's CDR3 is CSAPGQPNTEAFF. The CDR3 nucleotides read TGCAGTGCTCCTGGACAGCCGAACACTGAAGCTTTCTTT.

The chain carries TRBV6-6 and TRBJ2-3, with 9 bases that match TRBD1. Germline V gene lookup returns CDR1 MNHNY and CDR2 SVGAGI (reference sequence). The CDR3 is made up of 19 amino acids. Germline trimming cut 2 bases from V and 2 bases from J; bases unmatched to any gene: 14. CDR3 in DNA: TGTGCCAGCAGTTACGGGCTTTTTTTAGGACAGGGGACCACAGATACGCAGTATTTT. Its translation: CASSYGLFLGQGTTDTQYF.

Many counts were recorded for this clonotype. This chain uses TRBV7-2 with TRBJ2-1; maybe TRBD1 (5 bases). Germline CDR1 reads SGHTA; CDR2 reads FQGNSA. The germline V and J ends were trimmed by 0 bases and 5 bases, with 11 bases remaining between them. The CDR3 contains 15 residues. CDR3 sequence: CASSLAQQGNNEQFF. The CDR3 coding sequence is TGTGCCAGCAGCTTAGCTCAGCAGGGCAACAATGAGCAGTTCTTC.

There are many counts of this clonotype. An end of the junction does not agree with germline; a read error may underlie this. The chain carries TRBV4-1 and TRBJ2-7; perhaps TRBD2 as D (5 bases). The CDR3 extends over 13 amino acids. The germline V gene encodes CDR1 MGHRA and CDR2 YSYEKL. The CDR3 sequence: CASSQDSGNEQHF. CDR3 nucleotides: TGCGCCAGCAGCCAAGATTCGGGGAACGAGCAGCACTTC.

By share, this clonotype counts as medium-sized. The V call is TRBV12-3 or TRBV12-4, the J call TRBJ1-1; no clear D. The V end lost 3 bases, the J end lost 0 bases, and 11 bases lay between the germline ends. The CDR3 runs 15 residues. Written as DNA, the CDR3 is TGTGCCAGCAGTTTCCGGAGAGAGATGAACACTGAAGCTTTCTTT. Translated, it gives CASSFRREMNTEAFF.

The V and J genes are TRBV20-1 and TRBJ2-1, with 8 bases lining up with TRBD2. Looked up from germline, CDR1 is DFQATT and CDR2 is SNEGSKA (reference sequence). The CDR3 runs to 17 residues. The V and J ends lost 8 bases and 0 bases, in that order; junction bases with no gene match: 15. DNA for the CDR3: TGCAGTCGCGGCGGGGGGCGGAGATCCGGCTCCTACAATGAGCAGTTCTTC. It translates to CSRGGGRRSGSYNEQFF.

This clonotype is judged medium-sized. The chain links TRBV6-6 to TRBJ1-6, with TRBD1 matching 10 bases. Germline CDR1 MNHNY, CDR2 SVGAGI (reference sequence). V trimming: 8 bases; J trimming: 7 bases; junction bases outside the gene matches: 5. The length of the CDR3 is 14 residues. CDR3 nucleotide sequence: TGTGCCAGCCTGGGACAGGGGAGCAATTCACCCCTCCACTTT. It is translated as CASLGQGSNSPLHF.

This clonotype was detected only once. The rearrangement joins TRBV5-1 to TRBJ1-4, with D uncertain. Germline lookup yields CDR1 SGHRS and CDR2 YFSETQ. V was cut by 0 bases and J by 7 bases, with 13 bases left in between. CDR3 length: 15 amino acids. Written as DNA, the CDR3 is TGCGCCAGCAGCTTGGCCGGTGGAGAAGGTGAAAAACTGTTTTTT. It specifies CASSLAGGEGEKLFF.

This clonotype was observed many times. The chain joins TRBV6-2 or TRBV6-3 to TRBJ2-3; D may be TRBD1 (6 bases). CDR1 is MNHEY, CDR2 SVGEGT, per germline. The CDR3 has 14 amino acids. V gave up 6 bases and J gave up 2 bases, with 12 bases separating them. The CDR3: CASRVQGPTDTQYF. The CDR3 bases are TGTGCCAGCAGAGTGCAGGGGCCCACAGATACGCAGTATTTT.

V is TRBV4-1 and J is TRBJ1-2; 7 bases map to TRBD1. Germline loops: CDR1 MGHRA, CDR2 YSYEKL. The ends lost 0 bases at V and 12 bases at J; junction bases unmatched: 28. CDR3 length: 20 residues. As DNA, the CDR3 is TGCGCCAGCAGCCAAGAAGTAGGGATCCCAGGGGGAGGTTCCAGTTGGGGCGACACCTTC. Translating it yields CASSQEVGIPGGGSSWGDTF.

This clonotype was observed at least ten times. This sequence joins TRBV5-1 and TRBJ2-5; TRBD2 might be the D (5 bases). CDR3 length equals 15 residues. Germline CDR1 SGHRS, CDR2 YFSETQ. V gave up 0 bases and J gave up 0 bases, with 9 bases separating them. The CDR3 DNA follows: TGCGCCAGCAGCTTGGATGGACTCGACCAAGAGACCCAGTACTTC. This encodes CASSLDGLDQETQYF. The full variable domain, rest sourced from reference TRBV5-1 and TRBJ2-5, is KAGVTQTPRYLIKTRGQQVTLSCSPISGHRSVSWYQQTPGQGLQFLFEYFSETQRNKGNFPGRFSGRQFSNSRSEMNVSTLELGDSALYLCASSLDGLDQETQYFGPGTRLLVL.

V gene TRBV6-1 combines with J gene TRBJ1-5; the D gene is possibly TRBD1 (6 bases). This CDR3 spans 18 amino acids. Trimming removed 3 bases at V and 0 bases at J, with 18 bases between. Germline V gene data show CDR1 as MNHNS and CDR2 as SASEGT. The CDR3 nucleotides read TGTGCCAGCAGTGACTCTACAGGACAGCCGTATAGCAATCAGCCCCAGCATTTT. This gives the protein CASSDSTGQPYSNQPQHF.

The sample holds many counts of this clonotype. This chain uses TRBV4-1 with TRBJ1-5, with D possibly being TRBD1 (5 bases). This CDR3 is 16 amino acids long. Germline V lookup: CDR1 MGHRA, CDR2 YSYEKL. Between the trimmed V and J ends, which lost 0 bases and 4 bases, there was a span of 13 bases. Written as DNA, the CDR3 is TGCGCCAGCAGCCAAGATCCAGGGTTTCCAAATCAGCCCCAGCATTTT. Amino acid sequence: CASSQDPGFPNQPQHF.

This chain connects TRBV15 to TRBJ1-1; D unresolved. Trimming took off 1 base at V and 1 base at J, with 4 bases between the two ends. The germline V gene encodes CDR1 LNHNV and CDR2 YYDKDF (reference sequence). This CDR3 contains 13 residues. The CDR3 bases are TGTGCCACCAGCAGAGCAGCGAACACTGAAGCTTTCTTT. Protein: CATSRAANTEAFF.

Written as DNA, the CDR3 is TGTGCCAGCAGTTCTCTCGCAGGGAACACTGAAGCTTTCTTT. Its translation is CASSSLAGNTEAFF. The genes are TRBV28 and TRBJ1-1; D not resolved. V was cut by 4 bases and J by 1 base, with 10 bases left in between. Germline V lookup: CDR1 MDHEN, CDR2 SYDVKM. CDR3 length: 14 amino acids. Together with reference TRBV28 and TRBJ1-1, the CDR3 gives the full variable domain: DVKVTQSSRYLVKRTGEKVFLECVQDMDHENMFWYRQDPGLGLRLIYFSYDVKMKEKGDIPEGYSVSREKKERFSLILESASTNQTSMYLCASSSLAGNTEAFFGQGTRLTVV.

The CDR3 DNA is TGTGCCAGCAGTTCAGATCCAAGGAATTCACCCCTCCACTTT. Protein sequence: CASSSDPRNSPLHF. The chain employs TRBV28 and TRBJ1-6; D is unclear. The CDR3 covers 14 residues. The V end lost 4 bases, the J end lost 7 bases, and 11 bases lay between the germline ends. Germline V lookup: CDR1 MDHEN, CDR2 SYDVKM.

By sample fraction, this clonotype is medium-sized. V is TRBV28 and J is TRBJ2-1, with 7 bases that match TRBD2. CDR1 and CDR2 from the germline V gene are MDHEN and SYDVKM. Unmatched junction bases numbered 11, after V lost 7 bases and J lost 5 bases. The CDR3 spans 15 residues. CDR3 sequence (DNA): TGTGCCAGCACTATAGGGGCTAGCGGAAACAATGAGCAGTTCTTC. Its translation: CASTIGASGNNEQFF.

The V and J genes are TRBV6-2 or TRBV6-3 and TRBJ1-6; D ambiguous. This CDR3 spans 16 amino acids. The V gene lost 5 bases and the J gene lost 9 bases, with 20 bases spanning the gap. Per germline, CDR1 MNHEY and CDR2 SVGEGT. The CDR3 nucleotides read TGTGCCAGCAGTGACTTTCGGAATCACGGTTCTTCACCCCTCCACTTT. This codes for CASSDFRNHGSSPLHF.

J is TRBJ1-5 and V is TRBV28, with TRBD1 as a possible D gene (6 bases). The ends were cut back, 7 bases at V and 8 bases at J, with 30 bases in the middle. The CDR3 is made up of 18 amino acids. The germline gives CDR1 MDHEN, CDR2 SYDVKM. CDR3 region: CASTQTLTSHRDFKPQHF. In DNA form, the CDR3 reads TGTGCCAGCACCCAAACCCTAACCTCTCACAGGGACTTCAAGCCCCAGCATTTT.